Presented here are 4 T cell receptor beta chains from one specimen sequenced in a study of T-cell memory formation after mild COVID-19. TCRdb re-analysed the 5' RACE reads in MiXCR, keeping a single row per CDR3 protein. Here the sample spans around 430,000 distinct CDR3 sequences, approximately 15% being singletons. Sequencing was performed on PBMCs or a T cell subset sorted from them (not recorded which). The receptors come from a man younger than 35 who had mild COVID-19 (a few samples of this study predate the infection). Cell type and time point are not known.

This clonotype was seen a few times. V gene TRBV5-6 combines with J gene TRBJ2-7; 13 bases fit TRBD2. Per the germline V gene, CDR1 is SGHDT and CDR2 is YYEEEE. The J segment lost 1 base and the V segment lost 2 bases, leaving 6 bases of the junction unmatched. This CDR3 has 17 amino acids. Here the CDR3 reads CASSFGLAGDGSYEQYV. CDR3 coding DNA: TGTGCCAGCAGCTTCGGACTAGCGGGGGATGGTTCCTACGAGCAGTACGTC.

With respect to this clonotype: Germline is not matched at one junction end, which may reflect a read error. CDR3 protein: CASSETGASRDTQYF. In DNA form, the CDR3 reads TGTGCCAGCAGCGAGACAGGGGCTAGCAGAGATACGCAGTATTTT. The chain is built from TRBV25-1 and TRBJ2-3; 8 nucleotides agree with TRBD1. Per the germline V gene, CDR1 is MGHDK and CDR2 is SYGVNS. The CDR3 length is 15 residues.

A few counts support this clonotype. The rearrangement uses TRBV20-1 and TRBJ2-7, with TRBD1 as a possible D gene (5 bases). The CDR3 is 14 amino acids. V was pared by 2 bases and J by 0 bases, with 11 bases between. CDR1 and CDR2 (germline): DFQATT, SNEGSKA (reference sequence). The CDR3 is CSARSQGNSYEQYV. CDR3 coding DNA: TGCAGTGCTAGAAGCCAGGGAAACTCCTACGAGCAGTACGTC.

This clonotype was counted between two and nine times. This chain joins TRBV7-9 and TRBJ1-2; maybe TRBD1 (5 bases). Germline assignment: CDR1 SEHNR and CDR2 FQNEAQ (reference sequence). Trimming took 1 base from V and 5 from J, leaving 11 bases between them. The CDR3 extends over 14 amino acids. CDR3 DNA: TGTGCCAGCAGCTTAGAACCAGGGCCTTATGGCTACACCTTC. As protein: CASSLEPGPYGYTF.